These 10 T cell receptor beta chains were all obtained from the same sample, sequenced in a study of blood T cell repertoires in COVID-19. Libraries were prepared by immunoSEQ multiplex PCR; TCRdb keeps only in-frame clonotypes and omits some of them. Of 150,000 to 200,000 clones in the sample, about 81% were seen once. The material sequenced was peripheral blood. The source is a man under 40 with active or convalescent COVID-19.

Written as DNA, the CDR3 is TGTGCCAGCTCACTGCAGGGACAGCTGAACCTACTCTACAATGAGCAGTTCTTC. Translated: CASSLQGQLNLLYNEQFF. This sequence joins TRBV18 and TRBJ2-1; TRBD1 aligns across 7 bases. Germline trimming cut 4 bases from V and 3 bases from J; bases unmatched to any gene: 15. The CDR3 contains 18 residues. Germline V gene sequence: CDR1 KGHSH, CDR2 LQKENI.

The chain has TRBV11-1 and TRBJ1-2; 9 bases fit TRBD1. The CDR3 is made up of 15 amino acids. Germline V gives CDR1 SGHAT, CDR2 FQDESV (reference sequence). V shed 6 bases, J shed 1 base, and the junction held 6 bases outside the gene matches. CDR3 in DNA: TGTGCCAGCAGTCCCGGGACAGGGATTAACTATGGCTACACCTTC. Protein sequence: CASSPGTGINYGYTF.

The V call is TRBV3-1 (or the pseudogene TRBV3-2), the J call TRBJ2-1, with a tentative D call TRBD2 (5 bases). The CDR3 loop spans 12 amino acids. Trimming left V 7 bases short and J 12 bases short, with 16 bases between. Germline values: CDR1 LGHDT, CDR2 YNNKEL (reference sequence). Here the CDR3 DNA reads TGTGCCAGCACCCTTGGGGTAGGAGGGCAGTTCTTC. The encoded protein is CASTLGVGGQFF.

This clone is a singleton in its sample. The chain is built from TRBV9 and TRBJ2-1; 7 bases fit TRBD1. The CDR3 loop spans 17 amino acids. Trimming at V came to 0 bases and at J to 1 base, leaving 7 bases not matched to a gene. CDR1 is SGDLS, CDR2 YYNGEE, per germline. The CDR3 sequence is CASSVGGLTGSYNEQFF. The CDR3 bases are TGTGCCAGCAGCGTAGGGGGTCTGACAGGGTCCTACAATGAGCAGTTCTTC.

This chain uses TRBV7-9 with TRBJ2-7, with TRBD1 matching over 8 bases. Germline V gene sequence: CDR1 SEHNR, CDR2 FQNEAQ (reference sequence). The CDR3 covers 16 residues. With V trimmed by 2 bases and J by 5 bases, 11 bases remained unmatched. The CDR3 loop reads CASSLRQGFPGDEQYF. DNA of the CDR3: TGTGCCAGCAGCTTACGACAGGGGTTCCCTGGCGACGAGCAGTACTTC.

This clone occurred once. The gene calls are TRBV19 and TRBJ2-1, with TRBD2 identical over 8 bases. This CDR3 is 17 amino acids long. Losses at the gene ends were 6 bases for V and 0 bases for J; bases not matched to a gene: 10. Germline values: CDR1 LNHDA, CDR2 SQIVND (reference sequence). Written as DNA, the CDR3 is TGTGCCAGTAGACCCGGGGGGGAGATTAGCTCCTACAATGAGCAGTTCTTC. Its protein product is CASRPGGEISSYNEQFF.

This clone was seen more than once but under ten times. The chain employs TRBV5-8 and TRBJ1-5; D remains unclear. The CDR3 has 15 amino acids. Between the trimmed V and J ends, which lost 0 bases and 5 bases, there was a span of 12 bases. Germline CDR1 and CDR2: SGHTS and YDEGEE. The CDR3 here is CASSLGRVDYQPQHF. CDR3 nucleotides: TGTGCCAGCAGCTTGGGGAGGGTAGATTATCAGCCCCAGCATTTT.

This clone was recorded only once. The J gene is TRBJ1-5, the V gene TRBV6-2 or TRBV6-3; 11 nucleotides align to TRBD1. V lost 4 bases and J lost 7; bases outside the gene matches: 3. Germline lookup yields CDR1 MNHEY and CDR2 SVGEGT. This CDR3 has 14 amino acids. The CDR3 protein is CASSWTGGEQPQHF. CDR3 DNA: TGTGCCAGCAGTTGGACAGGGGGCGAACAGCCCCAGCATTTT.

This clone has more than one count but fewer than ten. The chain couples TRBV19 to TRBJ2-1, with no clear D. This CDR3 contains 15 residues. The ends were cut back, 5 bases at V and 8 bases at J, with 19 bases in the middle. CDR1 and CDR2 from the germline V gene are LNHDA and SQIVND (reference sequence). The chain's CDR3 is CASSRLGLESHEQFF. The CDR3 DNA follows: TGTGCCAGTAGTCGGTTGGGCCTTGAGAGCCATGAGCAGTTCTTC.

This sequence joins TRBV3-1 (or the pseudogene TRBV3-2) and TRBJ2-1; 7 bases line up with TRBD2. Per germline, CDR1 LGHDT and CDR2 YNNKEL (reference sequence). With V trimmed by 4 bases and J by 9 bases, 3 bases remained unmatched. There are 12 residues in the CDR3. The CDR3 is CASSPSGVEQFF. CDR3 sequence (DNA): TGTGCCAGCAGCCCGAGCGGGGTTGAGCAGTTCTTC.